The 11 T cell receptor beta chains in this list originate from one sample, sequenced in a study of T cell responses to AZD1222 COVID-19 vaccine. The repertoire was sequenced with immunoSEQ multiplex PCR; TCRdb's copy has only in-frame clones and lacks some. The data contain fewer than 80,000 clones, roughly 88% of them singletons. Here the sequenced sample was peripheral blood, taken 28 days after the second dose of the MenACWY control vaccine. The receptors originated from an adult who received the MenACWY meningococcal vaccine as a control.

The V and J genes are TRBV12-3 or TRBV12-4 and TRBJ1-3; D remains ambiguous. This CDR3 is 13 amino acids long. The V end lost 3 bases, the J end lost 3 bases, and 6 bases lay between the germline ends. CDR3 in DNA: TGTGCCAGCAGTTTGATCGGTGGAAACACCATATATTTT. Amino acid sequence: CASSLIGGNTIYF.

The chain couples TRBV28 to TRBJ2-5; possible D gene TRBD1, 6 bases. Per the germline V gene, CDR1 is MDHEN and CDR2 is SYDVKM. V was pared by 1 base and J by 13 bases, with 22 bases between. The CDR3 runs 15 residues. CDR3 in amino acids: CASSLLYSPGVGAYF. CDR3 DNA: TGTGCCAGCAGTTTATTGTACTCTCCAGGAGTGGGGGCGTACTTC.

The V gene is TRBV19, the J gene TRBJ1-3; D is uncertain. V gave up 7 bases and J gave up 8 bases, with 12 bases separating them. The CDR3 is 12 amino acids. Per germline, CDR1 LNHDA and CDR2 SQIVND (reference sequence). Written as DNA, the CDR3 is TGTGCCAGTACTCTTAATCCCCACACCATATATTTT. Amino acids: CASTLNPHTIYF.

The chain carries TRBV5-1 and TRBJ1-6, with unresolved D. The germline V and J ends were trimmed by 4 bases and 9 bases, with 17 bases remaining between them. CDR3 length: 15 residues. The germline CDR1 and CDR2 sequences are SGHRS and YFSETQ. The CDR3 DNA sequence: TGCGCCAGCAGCCTTATCCCCGAAAAGGCTTCACCCCTCCACTTT. This encodes CASSLIPEKASPLHF.

The gene calls are TRBV19 and TRBJ1-6; 9 positions match TRBD1. J gave up 7 bases and V 3 bases, and 1 base lay outside the gene matches. The CDR3 is 14 residues long. The germline gives CDR1 LNHDA, CDR2 SQIVND (reference sequence). In nucleotides, the CDR3 is TGTGCCAGTAGTATGGGACAGGGAAATTCACCCCTCCACTTT. This encodes CASSMGQGNSPLHF.

The chain is built from TRBV19 and TRBJ1-2; D gene unclear. The ends were cut back, 5 bases at V and 4 bases at J, with 17 bases in the middle. The CDR3 has 15 residues. CDR1 LNHDA and CDR2 SQIVND come from the germline V gene (reference sequence). CDR3 loop: CASSPRTGTFYGYTF. CDR3 DNA: TGTGCCAGTAGTCCCAGGACGGGAACGTTCTATGGCTACACCTTC.

The chain couples TRBV19 to TRBJ1-1; no definite D call. The CDR3 covers 13 residues. Germline assignment: CDR1 LNHDA and CDR2 SQIVND (reference sequence). The germline V and J ends were trimmed by 3 bases and 1 base, with 6 bases remaining between them. CDR3 loop: CASSMEGNTEAFF. CDR3 bases: TGTGCCAGTAGTATGGAGGGGAACACTGAAGCTTTCTTT. The full variable domain, rest sourced from reference TRBV19 and TRBJ1-1, is DGGITQSPKYLFRKEGQNVTLSCEQNLNHDAMYWYRQDPGQGLRLIYYSQIVNDFQKGDIAEGYSVSREKKESFPLTVTSAQKNPTAFYLCASSMEGNTEAFFGQGTRLTVV.

This chain connects TRBV15 to TRBJ2-1; D is perhaps TRBD1 or TRBD2 (5 bases each). The CDR3 totals 15 residues. Trimming took 4 bases from V and 5 from J, leaving 15 bases between them. CDR1 and CDR2 from the germline V gene are LNHNV and YYDKDF (reference sequence). The CDR3 nucleotides are TGTGCCACCAGCAAGATAGGGGACCTAGACAATGAGCAGTTCTTC. Its translation is CATSKIGDLDNEQFF.

V and J are TRBV9 and TRBJ1-4; 9 nucleotides align to TRBD1. The V gene end was trimmed by 3 bases and the J gene end by 6 bases; junction bases not matched to a gene: 0. Germline lookup yields CDR1 SGDLS and CDR2 YYNGEE. The CDR3 covers 13 residues. The CDR3 DNA sequence: TGTGCCAGCAGCGGGACAGGGGATGAAAAACTGTTTTTT. It specifies CASSGTGDEKLFF. Full variable domain (remainder filled in from reference TRBV9 and TRBJ1-4): DSGVTQTPKHLITATGQRVTLRCSPRSGDLSVYWYQQSLDQGLQFLIQYYNGEERAKGNILERFSAQQFPDLHSELNLSSLELGDSALYFCASSGTGDEKLFFGSGTQLSVL.

As DNA, the CDR3 is TGTGCCTGGAGGGTGGGGGGGTTCTACAATGAGCAGTTCTTC. This translates into CAWRVGGFYNEQFF. The chain links TRBV30 to TRBJ2-1, with 7 nucleotides matching TRBD2. Losses at the gene ends were 3 bases for V and 3 bases for J; bases not matched to a gene: 5. The CDR3 has 14 amino acids. Germline V gives CDR1 GTSNPN, CDR2 SVGIG (reference sequence). Complete variable domain (other parts from reference TRBV30 and TRBJ2-1): SQTIHQWPATLVQPVGSPLSLECTVEGTSNPNLYWYRQAAGRGLQLLFYSVGIGQISSEVPQNLSASRPQDRQFILSSKKLLLSDSGFYLCAWRVGGFYNEQFFGPGTRLTVL.

V usage is TRBV6-6 and J usage is TRBJ1-3; TRBD1 is a possible D gene (5 bases). This CDR3 is 17 amino acids long. The V and J ends lost 5 bases and 0 bases respectively, with 17 bases between them. CDR1 MNHNY and CDR2 SVGAGI come from the germline V gene (reference sequence). CDR3 in amino acids: CASSPYGGSSSGNTIYF. CDR3 nucleotide sequence: TGTGCCAGCAGTCCGTACGGGGGTTCTTCCTCTGGAAACACCATATATTTT.